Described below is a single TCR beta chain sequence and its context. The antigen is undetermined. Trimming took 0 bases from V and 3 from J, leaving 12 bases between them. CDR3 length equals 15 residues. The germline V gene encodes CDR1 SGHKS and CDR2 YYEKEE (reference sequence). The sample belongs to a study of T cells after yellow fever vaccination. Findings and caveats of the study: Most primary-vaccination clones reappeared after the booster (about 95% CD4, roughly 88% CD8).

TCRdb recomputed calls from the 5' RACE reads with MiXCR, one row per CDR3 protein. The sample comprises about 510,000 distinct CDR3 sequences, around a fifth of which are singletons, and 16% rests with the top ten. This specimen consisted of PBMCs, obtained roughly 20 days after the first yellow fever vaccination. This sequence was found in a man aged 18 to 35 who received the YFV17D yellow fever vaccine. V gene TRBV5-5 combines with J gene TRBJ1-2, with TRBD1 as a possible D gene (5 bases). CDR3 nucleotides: TGTGCCAGCAGCTTGGCCTTCCAGGGTGACTATGGCTACACCTTC. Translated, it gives CASSLAFQGDYGYTF.